This TCR beta chain is from a study of T cell responses to AZD1222 COVID-19 vaccine. Looking at the study overall: The analysis combined second doses at about 4 or about 12 weeks. Overall study findings and caveats: Of spike-specific TCRs, nearly half reportedly target regions left unmutated in variants. Receipt of two AZD1222 doses was followed by a rise in Spike-specific TCR breadth and depth.

This table comes from immunoSEQ multiplex PCR, and its TCRdb copy is limited to in-frame clones, with some not included. The sample has around 70,000 clones, about three quarters seen once; the top ten hold 9% to 14%. Only one count was recorded for this clone. Its antigen is as yet unknown. The CDR3 extends over 14 amino acids. The ends were cut back, 0 bases at V and 7 bases at J, with 7 bases in the middle. CDR1 and CDR2 from the germline V gene are MGHRA and YSYEKL. The genes are TRBV4-1 and TRBJ1-6; tentative D call: TRBD1 (5 bases). Material: peripheral blood, obtained on day 0 of AZD1222 vaccination. This clonotype was obtained from an adult in good health. The CDR3 protein is CASSQDWGNSPLHF. In nucleotides, the CDR3 is TGCGCCAGCAGCCAAGATTGGGGGAATTCACCCCTCCACTTT.